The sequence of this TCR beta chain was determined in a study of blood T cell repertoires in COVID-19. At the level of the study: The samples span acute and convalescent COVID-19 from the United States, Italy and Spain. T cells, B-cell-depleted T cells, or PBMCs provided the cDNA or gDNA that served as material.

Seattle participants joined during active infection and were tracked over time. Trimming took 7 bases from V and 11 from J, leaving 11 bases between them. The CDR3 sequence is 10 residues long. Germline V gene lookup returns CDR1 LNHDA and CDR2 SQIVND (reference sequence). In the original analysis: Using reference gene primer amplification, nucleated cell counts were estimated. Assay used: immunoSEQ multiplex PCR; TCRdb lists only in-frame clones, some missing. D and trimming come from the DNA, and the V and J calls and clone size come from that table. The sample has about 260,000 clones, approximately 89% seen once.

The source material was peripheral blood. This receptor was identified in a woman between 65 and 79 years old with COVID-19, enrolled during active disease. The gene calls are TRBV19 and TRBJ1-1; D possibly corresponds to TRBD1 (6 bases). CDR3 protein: CASNGQRAFF. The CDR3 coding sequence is TGTGCCAGTAACGGACAGCGGGCTTTCTTT.